This T cell receptor beta chain appears in the sequencing data of a study of T cell changes during pregnancy in multiple sclerosis. The CDR3 consists of 15 residues. Trimming took 5 bases from V and 6 from J, leaving 19 bases between them. The germline CDR1 and CDR2 sequences are GTSNPN and SVGIG (reference sequence). Assay: immunoSEQ multiplex PCR; the TCRdb copy retains only in-frame clones and omits some. Of under 100,000 clones listed, around 96% are singletons. This chain joins TRBV30 and TRBJ2-2; D possibly corresponds to TRBD1 (6 bases). The TCR was taken from a female donor with multiple sclerosis, enrolled in a pregnancy study. The sequenced sample was peripheral blood, obtained in the second trimester of pregnancy. The CDR3 sequence: CAWDLGQGFAGELFF. CDR3 in DNA: TGTGCCTGGGACCTAGGGCAGGGGTTTGCCGGGGAGCTGTTTTTT.